These T cell receptor beta chains were read from a single sample in a study of T cells in tumors after PD-1 blockade. Measured with immunoSEQ multiplex PCR; TCRdb has only the in-frame clones, and not every one. This table holds 14,000 to 15,000 clones, roughly 80% found once. The sequencing here drew on PBMCs, taken after anti-PD-1 treatment. The receptor source for this set is a human donor with basal cell carcinoma. CDR3s include the opening cysteine and the closing phenylalanine or tryptophan. Each record gives: D gene, V gene, clone size, J gene, CDR3 DNA, CDR3 protein. D genes are given only for firm matches. Size values are once, few and many counts, or a class for expanded clones, and some rows have none.

d_gene: TRBD2
v_gene: TRBV3-1/TRBV3-2
abundance: .
j_gene: TRBJ2-7
CDR3nt: TGTGCCAGCAGCCAACTAGCGGGGGACCTAATGCCATACGAGCAGTACTTC
CDR3aa: CASSQLAGDLMPYEQYF

d_gene: .
v_gene: TRBV7-2
abundance: .
j_gene: TRBJ1-1
CDR3nt: TGTGCCAGCAGCTTATCAGGGGTGAACACTGAAGCTTTCTTT
CDR3aa: CASSLSGVNTEAFF

d_gene: .
v_gene: TRBV3-1/TRBV3-2
abundance: .
j_gene: TRBJ1-5
CDR3nt: TGTGCCAGCAGCCAAGATGGGAGGGTATTCGGCAATCAGCCCCAGCATTTT
CDR3aa: CASSQDGRVFGNQPQHF

d_gene: TRBD1
v_gene: TRBV4-2
abundance: once
j_gene: TRBJ1-1
CDR3nt: TGTGCCAGCAGCCCAGGGGACAGGGGTTCCACTGAAGCTTTCTTT
CDR3aa: CASSPGDRGSTEAFF

d_gene: .
v_gene: TRBV10-3
abundance: .
j_gene: TRBJ1-2
CDR3nt: TGTGCCAATACGGCTGACAACTATGGCTACACCTTC
CDR3aa: CANTADNYGYTF

d_gene: .
v_gene: TRBV6-2/TRBV6-3
abundance: .
j_gene: TRBJ2-5
CDR3nt: TGTGCCAGCAGTAAAAGGAGGGAGACCCAGTACTTC
CDR3aa: CASSKRRETQYF

d_gene: TRBD1
v_gene: TRBV6-1
abundance: .
j_gene: TRBJ2-3
CDR3nt: TGTGCCAGCAGTGCTAACAGGGGTTGGGGCACAGATACGCAGTATTTT
CDR3aa: CASSANRGWGTDTQYF

d_gene: TRBD2
v_gene: TRBV10-3
abundance: .
j_gene: TRBJ2-3
CDR3nt: TGTGCCATCAGTTCCGGGACTAGCGGGACTAGCACAGATACGCAGTATTTT
CDR3aa: CAISSGTSGTSTDTQYF

d_gene: .
v_gene: TRBV5-6
abundance: .
j_gene: TRBJ1-5
CDR3nt: TGTGCCAGCAGCTTGGGCGGGCCTGGCAATCAGCCCCAGCATTTT
CDR3aa: CASSLGGPGNQPQHF

d_gene: .
v_gene: TRBV7-9
abundance: .
j_gene: TRBJ2-7
CDR3nt: TGTGCCAGCAGCTCGGGACCTGGTACGACCTACGAGCAGTACTTC
CDR3aa: CASSSGPGTTYEQYF

d_gene: TRBD2
v_gene: TRBV10-3
abundance: .
j_gene: TRBJ2-1
CDR3nt: TGTGCCATTGGGACTTCAGGGACTAGCGGGGGGATCTATGAGCAGTTCTTC
CDR3aa: CAIGTSGTSGGIYEQFF

d_gene: .
v_gene: TRBV24-1
abundance: .
j_gene: TRBJ1-5
CDR3nt: TGTGCCACCAGAGCCCAGCCCCAGCATTTT
CDR3aa: CATRAQPQHF

d_gene: .
v_gene: TRBV4-1
abundance: .
j_gene: TRBJ2-1
CDR3nt: TGCGCCAGCAGCCAAGACTACAATGAGCAGTTCTTC
CDR3aa: CASSQDYNEQFF

d_gene: TRBD1
v_gene: TRBV7-3
abundance: once
j_gene: TRBJ2-5
CDR3nt: TGTGCCAGCAGCTTAGGGGACAGGGATCAAGAGACCCAGTACTTC
CDR3aa: CASSLGDRDQETQYF

d_gene: .
v_gene: TRBV7-3
abundance: .
j_gene: TRBJ2-3
CDR3nt: TGTGCCAGCAGCTCAAGTCCGTGGGATACGCAGTATTTT
CDR3aa: CASSSSPWDTQYF

d_gene: TRBD2
v_gene: TRBV27
abundance: .
j_gene: TRBJ2-1
CDR3nt: TGTGCCAGCAGTCCGGATAGCGGGAGTCTTGATAATGAGCAGTTCTTC
CDR3aa: CASSPDSGSLDNEQFF

d_gene: .
v_gene: TRBV11-3
abundance: .
j_gene: TRBJ2-1
CDR3nt: TGTGCCAGCAGCCCAGGGTACTCTCTGTCGAATGAGCAGTTCTTC
CDR3aa: CASSPGYSLSNEQFF

d_gene: .
v_gene: TRBV7-9
abundance: .
j_gene: TRBJ1-1
CDR3nt: TGTGCCAGCAGCTTAGCAGGGGGTGGCCACGAAGCTTTCTTT
CDR3aa: CASSLAGGGHEAFF

d_gene: TRBD2
v_gene: TRBV2
abundance: .
j_gene: TRBJ2-1
CDR3nt: TGTGCCTGCAGTTATGGGTGGGCGCGGGAGGGGAGCTCCTACAATGAGCAGTTCTTC
CDR3aa: CACSYGWAREGSSYNEQFF

d_gene: .
v_gene: TRBV6-1
abundance: .
j_gene: TRBJ1-4
CDR3nt: TGTGCCAGCAGTGACCAAGGGAGAGGGGTCAGGGCGGCTAATGAAAAACTGTTTTTT
CDR3aa: CASSDQGRGVRAANEKLFF

d_gene: .
v_gene: TRBV2
abundance: .
j_gene: TRBJ2-1
CDR3nt: TGTGCCAGCAGACCAATATCCCAGGGACCCCCGATCTTC
CDR3aa: CASRPISQGPPIF

d_gene: .
v_gene: TRBV19
abundance: once
j_gene: TRBJ1-3
CDR3nt: TGTGCCAGTAGTATACAGGGCGGCGGTGGAAACACCATATATTTT
CDR3aa: CASSIQGGGGNTIYF

d_gene: .
v_gene: TRBV7-6
abundance: .
j_gene: TRBJ2-5
CDR3nt: TGTGCCAGCAGCTCGTCCGGGACAAGACACCAAGAGACCCAGTACTTC
CDR3aa: CASSSSGTRHQETQYF

d_gene: .
v_gene: TRBV18
abundance: few
j_gene: TRBJ1-3
CDR3nt: TGTGCCAGCTCACCAAGTGCTGGAAACACCATATATTTT
CDR3aa: CASSPSAGNTIYF

d_gene: .
v_gene: TRBV7-6
abundance: .
j_gene: TRBJ2-1
CDR3nt: TGTGCCAGCAGCTTACTTACCTACGCCCTAAGCTCCTACAATGAGCAGTTCTTC
CDR3aa: CASSLLTYALSSYNEQFF

d_gene: TRBD1
v_gene: TRBV27
abundance: .
j_gene: TRBJ1-2
CDR3nt: TGTGCCAGCAGTTCCGCGACAGGGACGGACTATGGCTACACCTTC
CDR3aa: CASSSATGTDYGYTF

d_gene: .
v_gene: TRBV25-1
abundance: .
j_gene: TRBJ1-4
CDR3nt: TGTGCCAGCAGTGCACGGAATGAAAAACTGTTTTTT
CDR3aa: CASSARNEKLFF

d_gene: .
v_gene: TRBV18
abundance: .
j_gene: TRBJ2-1
CDR3nt: TGTGCCAGCTCACCAATACGGGTTTGGCAGTTCTTC
CDR3aa: CASSPIRVWQFF